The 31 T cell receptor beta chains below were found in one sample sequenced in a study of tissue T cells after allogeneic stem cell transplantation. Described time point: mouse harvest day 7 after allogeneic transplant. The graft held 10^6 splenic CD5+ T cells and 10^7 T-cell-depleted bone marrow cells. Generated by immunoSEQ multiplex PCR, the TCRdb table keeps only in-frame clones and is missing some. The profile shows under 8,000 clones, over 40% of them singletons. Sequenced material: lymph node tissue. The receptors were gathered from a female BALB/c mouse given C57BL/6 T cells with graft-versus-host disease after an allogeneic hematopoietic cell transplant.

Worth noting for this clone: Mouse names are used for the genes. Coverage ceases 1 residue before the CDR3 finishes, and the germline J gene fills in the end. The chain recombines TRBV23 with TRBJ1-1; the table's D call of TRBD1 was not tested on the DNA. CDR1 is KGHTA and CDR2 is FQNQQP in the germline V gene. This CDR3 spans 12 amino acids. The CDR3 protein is CSSSQTGTEVFF. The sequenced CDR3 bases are TGCTCCAGCAGTCAAACAGGGACAGAAGTCTTC.

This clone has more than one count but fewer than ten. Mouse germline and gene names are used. Partial CDR3 DNA: TGTGCCAGCAGTACAGGGGGCCGGGACACCCAGTAC. Protein sequence: CASSTGGRDTQY. The full CDR3 protein reads CASSTGGRDTQYF. V gene TRBV26 combines with J gene TRBJ2-5; 9 bases line up with TRBD1. The CDR3 end falls 1 residue outside the read, so it is completed with the germline J gene. Looked up from germline, CDR1 is KGHPV and CDR2 is FQNQEV (reference sequence). V lost 5 bases and J lost 6; bases outside the gene matches: 3. This CDR3 region has 13 residues. Full variable domain (missing parts from reference TRBV26 and TRBJ2-5): NSKVIQTPRYLVKGQGQKAKMRCIPEKGHPVVFWYQQNKNNEFKFLINFQNQEVLQQIDMTEKRFSAECPSNSPCSLEIQSSEAGDSALYLCASSTGGRDTQYFGPGTRLLVL.

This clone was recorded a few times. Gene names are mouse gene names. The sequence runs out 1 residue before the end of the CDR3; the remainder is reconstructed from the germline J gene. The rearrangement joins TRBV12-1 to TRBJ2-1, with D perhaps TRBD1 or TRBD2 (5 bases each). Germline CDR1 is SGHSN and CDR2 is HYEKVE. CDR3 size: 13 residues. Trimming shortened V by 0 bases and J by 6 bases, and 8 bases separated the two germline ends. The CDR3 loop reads CASSLKGRAEQFF. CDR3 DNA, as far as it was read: TGTGCCAGCTCTCTCAAGGGGCGTGCTGAGCAGTTC.

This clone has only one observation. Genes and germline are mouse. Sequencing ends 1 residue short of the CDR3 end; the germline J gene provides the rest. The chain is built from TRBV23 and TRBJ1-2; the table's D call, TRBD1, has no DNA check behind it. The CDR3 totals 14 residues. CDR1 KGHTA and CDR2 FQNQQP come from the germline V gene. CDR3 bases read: TGCTCCAGCAGCCCACAGGGGGCGGGCTCCGACTACACC. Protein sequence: CSSSPQGAGSDYT. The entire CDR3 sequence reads CSSSPQGAGSDYTF.

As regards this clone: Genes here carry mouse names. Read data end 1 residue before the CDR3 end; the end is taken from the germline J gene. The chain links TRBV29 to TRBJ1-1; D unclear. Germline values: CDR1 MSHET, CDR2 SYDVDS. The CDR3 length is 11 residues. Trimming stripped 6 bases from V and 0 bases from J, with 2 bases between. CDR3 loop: CASRSNTEVFF. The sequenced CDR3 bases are TGTGCTAGCAGGTCAAACACAGAAGTCTTC.

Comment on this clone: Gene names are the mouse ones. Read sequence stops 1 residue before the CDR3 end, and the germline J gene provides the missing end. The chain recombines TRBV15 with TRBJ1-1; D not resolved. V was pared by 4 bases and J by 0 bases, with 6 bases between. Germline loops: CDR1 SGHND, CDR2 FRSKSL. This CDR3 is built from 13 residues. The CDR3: CASSSNANTEVFF. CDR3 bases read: TGTGCCAGCAGTTCCAATGCAAACACAGAAGTCTTC.

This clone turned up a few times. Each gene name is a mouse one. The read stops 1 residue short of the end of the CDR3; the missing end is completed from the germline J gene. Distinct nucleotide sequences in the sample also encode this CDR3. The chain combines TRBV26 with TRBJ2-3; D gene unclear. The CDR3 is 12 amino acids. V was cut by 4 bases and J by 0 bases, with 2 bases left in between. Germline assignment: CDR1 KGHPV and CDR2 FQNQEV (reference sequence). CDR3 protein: CASSQSAETLYF. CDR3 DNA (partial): TGTGCCAGCAGTCAAAGTGCAGAAACGCTGTAT.

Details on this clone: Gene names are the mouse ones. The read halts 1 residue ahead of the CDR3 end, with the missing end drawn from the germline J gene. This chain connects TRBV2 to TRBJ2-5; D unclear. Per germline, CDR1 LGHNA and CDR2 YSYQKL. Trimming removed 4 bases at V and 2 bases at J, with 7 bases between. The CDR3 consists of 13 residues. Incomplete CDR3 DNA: TGTGCCAGCAGCCGGGCATCCCAAGACACCCAGTAC. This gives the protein CASSRASQDTQY. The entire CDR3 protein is CASSRASQDTQYF.

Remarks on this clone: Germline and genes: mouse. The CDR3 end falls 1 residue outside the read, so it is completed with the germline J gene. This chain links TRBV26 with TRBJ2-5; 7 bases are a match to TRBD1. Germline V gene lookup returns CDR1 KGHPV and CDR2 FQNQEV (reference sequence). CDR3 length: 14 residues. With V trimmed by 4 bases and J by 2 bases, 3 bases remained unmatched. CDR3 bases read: TGTGCCAGCAGTCCTCGGGACAGCCAAGACACCCAGTAC. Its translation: CASSPRDSQDTQY. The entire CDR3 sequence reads CASSPRDSQDTQYF.

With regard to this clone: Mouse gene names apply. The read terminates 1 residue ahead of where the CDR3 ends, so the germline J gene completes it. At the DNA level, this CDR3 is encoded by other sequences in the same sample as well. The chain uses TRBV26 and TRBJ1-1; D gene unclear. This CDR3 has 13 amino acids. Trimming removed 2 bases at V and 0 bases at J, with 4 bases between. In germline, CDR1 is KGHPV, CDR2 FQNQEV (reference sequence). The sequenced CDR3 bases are TGTGCCAGCAGTCTGGGGCAGAACACAGAAGTCTTC. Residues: CASSLGQNTEVF. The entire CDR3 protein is CASSLGQNTEVFF.

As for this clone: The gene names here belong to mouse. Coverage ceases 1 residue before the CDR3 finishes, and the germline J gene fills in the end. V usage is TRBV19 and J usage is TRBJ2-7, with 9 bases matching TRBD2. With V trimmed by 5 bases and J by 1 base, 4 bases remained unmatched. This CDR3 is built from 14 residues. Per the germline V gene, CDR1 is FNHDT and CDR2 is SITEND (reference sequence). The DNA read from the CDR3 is TGTGCCAGCAGGAGACTGGGGGCATCCTATGAACAGTAC. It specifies CASRRLGASYEQY. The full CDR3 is CASRRLGASYEQYF.

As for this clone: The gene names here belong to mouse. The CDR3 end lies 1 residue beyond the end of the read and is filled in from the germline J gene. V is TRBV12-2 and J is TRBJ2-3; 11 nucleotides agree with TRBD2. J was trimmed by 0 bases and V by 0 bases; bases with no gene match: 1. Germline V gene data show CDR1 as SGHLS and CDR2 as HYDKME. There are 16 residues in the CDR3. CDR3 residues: CASSLGTGGSAETLYF. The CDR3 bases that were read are TGTGCCAGCTCTCTCGGGACTGGGGGTAGTGCAGAAACGCTGTAT.

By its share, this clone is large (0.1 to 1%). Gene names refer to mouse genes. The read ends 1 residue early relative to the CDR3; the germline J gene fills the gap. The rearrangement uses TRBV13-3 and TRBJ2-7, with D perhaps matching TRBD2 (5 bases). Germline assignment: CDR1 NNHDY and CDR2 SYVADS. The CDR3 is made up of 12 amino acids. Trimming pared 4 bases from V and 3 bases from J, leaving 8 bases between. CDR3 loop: CASSLTGYEQYF. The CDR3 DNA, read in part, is TGTGCCAGCAGTCTTACTGGCTATGAACAGTAC.

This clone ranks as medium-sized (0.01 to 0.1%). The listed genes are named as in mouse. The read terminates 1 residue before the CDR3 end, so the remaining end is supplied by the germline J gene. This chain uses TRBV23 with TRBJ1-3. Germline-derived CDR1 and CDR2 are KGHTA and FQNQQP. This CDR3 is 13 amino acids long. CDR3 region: CSSRGNSGNTLYF. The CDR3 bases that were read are TGCTCCAGCAGGGGGAATTCTGGAAATACGCTCTAT.

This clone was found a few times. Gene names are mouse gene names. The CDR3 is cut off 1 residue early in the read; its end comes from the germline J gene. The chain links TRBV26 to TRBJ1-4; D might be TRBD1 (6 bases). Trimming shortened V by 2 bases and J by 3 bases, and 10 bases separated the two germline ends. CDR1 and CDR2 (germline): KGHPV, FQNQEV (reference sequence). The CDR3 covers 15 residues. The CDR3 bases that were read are TGTGCCAGCAGTCTGGGCGGGGGGCCCAACGAAAGATTATTT. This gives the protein CASSLGGGPNERLF. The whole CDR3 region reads CASSLGGGPNERLFF.

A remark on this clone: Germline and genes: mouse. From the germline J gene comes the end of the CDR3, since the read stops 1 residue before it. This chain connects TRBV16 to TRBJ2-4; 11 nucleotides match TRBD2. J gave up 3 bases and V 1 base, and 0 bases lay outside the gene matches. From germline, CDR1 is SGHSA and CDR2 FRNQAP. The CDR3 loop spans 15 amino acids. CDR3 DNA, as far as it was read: TGTGCAAGCAGCTTAGGACTGGGGGGGCAAAACACCTTGTAC. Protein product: CASSLGLGGQNTLY. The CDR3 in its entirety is CASSLGLGGQNTLYF.

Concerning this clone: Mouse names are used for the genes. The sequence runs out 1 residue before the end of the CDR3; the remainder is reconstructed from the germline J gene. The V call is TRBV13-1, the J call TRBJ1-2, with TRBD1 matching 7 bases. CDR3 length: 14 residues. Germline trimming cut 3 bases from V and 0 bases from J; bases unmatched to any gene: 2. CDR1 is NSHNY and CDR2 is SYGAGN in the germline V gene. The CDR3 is CASSGGQSNSDYTF. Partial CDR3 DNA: TGTGCCAGCAGTGGGGGACAGTCAAACTCCGACTACACC.

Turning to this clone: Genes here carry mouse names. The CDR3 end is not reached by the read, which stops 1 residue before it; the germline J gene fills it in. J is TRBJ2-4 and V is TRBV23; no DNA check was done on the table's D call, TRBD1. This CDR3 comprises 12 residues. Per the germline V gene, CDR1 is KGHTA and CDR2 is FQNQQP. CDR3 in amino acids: CSSSQSDKTLYF. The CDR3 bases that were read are TGCTCCAGCAGTCAATCGGACAAGACCTTGTAC.

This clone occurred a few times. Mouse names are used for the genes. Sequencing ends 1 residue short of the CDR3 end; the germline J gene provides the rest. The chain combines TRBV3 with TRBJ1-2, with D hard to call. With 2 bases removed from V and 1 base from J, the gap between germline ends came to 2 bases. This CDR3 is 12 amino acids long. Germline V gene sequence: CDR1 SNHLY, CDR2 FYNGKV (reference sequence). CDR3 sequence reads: CASSLQNSDYTF. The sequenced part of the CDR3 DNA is TGTGCCAGCAGCTTACAAAACTCCGACTACACC.

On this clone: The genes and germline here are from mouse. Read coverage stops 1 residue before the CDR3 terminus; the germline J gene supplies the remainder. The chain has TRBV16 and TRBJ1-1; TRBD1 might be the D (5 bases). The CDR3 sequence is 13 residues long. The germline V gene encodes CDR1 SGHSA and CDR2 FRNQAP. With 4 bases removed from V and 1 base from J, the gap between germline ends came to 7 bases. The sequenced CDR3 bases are TGTGCAAGCAGCTCCCAGGGAAACACAGAAGTCTTC. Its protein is CASSSQGNTEVF. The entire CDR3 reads CASSSQGNTEVFF.

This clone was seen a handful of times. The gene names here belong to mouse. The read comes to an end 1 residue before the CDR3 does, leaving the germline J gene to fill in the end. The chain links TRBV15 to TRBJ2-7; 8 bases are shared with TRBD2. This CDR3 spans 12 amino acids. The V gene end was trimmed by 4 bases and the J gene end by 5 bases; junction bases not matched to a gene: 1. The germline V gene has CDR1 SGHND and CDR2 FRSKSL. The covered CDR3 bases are TGTGCCAGCAGTTCCTGGGGGGATGAACAGTAC. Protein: CASSSWGDEQY. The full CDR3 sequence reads CASSSWGDEQYF.

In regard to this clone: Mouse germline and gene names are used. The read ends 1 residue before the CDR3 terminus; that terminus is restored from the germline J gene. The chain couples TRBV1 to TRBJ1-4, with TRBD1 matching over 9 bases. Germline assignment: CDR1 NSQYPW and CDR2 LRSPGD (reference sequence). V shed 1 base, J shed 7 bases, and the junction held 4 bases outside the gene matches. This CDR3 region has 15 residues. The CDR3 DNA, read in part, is TGCACCTGCAGTGCAGGACAGGGGGGGCGCGAAAGATTATTT. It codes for CTCSAGQGGRERLF. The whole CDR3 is CTCSAGQGGRERLFF.

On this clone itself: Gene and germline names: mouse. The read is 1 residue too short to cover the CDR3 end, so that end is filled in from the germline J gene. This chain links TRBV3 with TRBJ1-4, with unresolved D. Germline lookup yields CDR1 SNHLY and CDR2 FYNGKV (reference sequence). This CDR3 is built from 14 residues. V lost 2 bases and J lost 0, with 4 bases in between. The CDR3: CASSLRLSNERLFF. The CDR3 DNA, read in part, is TGTGCCAGCAGCTTACGGCTTTCCAACGAAAGATTATTT.

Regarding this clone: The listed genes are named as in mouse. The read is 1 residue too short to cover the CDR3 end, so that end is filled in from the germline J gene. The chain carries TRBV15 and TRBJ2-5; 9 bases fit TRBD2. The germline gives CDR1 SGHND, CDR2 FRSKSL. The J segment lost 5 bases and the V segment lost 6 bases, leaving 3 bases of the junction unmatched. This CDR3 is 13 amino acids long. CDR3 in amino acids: CASRLTGGDTQYF. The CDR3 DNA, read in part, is TGTGCCAGCAGACTGACTGGGGGAGACACCCAGTAC.

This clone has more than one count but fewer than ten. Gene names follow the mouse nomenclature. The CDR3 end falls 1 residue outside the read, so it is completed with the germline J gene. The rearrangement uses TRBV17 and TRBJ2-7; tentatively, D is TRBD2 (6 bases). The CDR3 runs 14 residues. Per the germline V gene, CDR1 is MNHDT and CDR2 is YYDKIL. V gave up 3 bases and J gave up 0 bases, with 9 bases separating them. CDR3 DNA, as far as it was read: TGTGCTAGCAGTAGTGGGACTTACTCCTATGAACAGTAC. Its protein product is CASSSGTYSYEQY. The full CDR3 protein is CASSSGTYSYEQYF.

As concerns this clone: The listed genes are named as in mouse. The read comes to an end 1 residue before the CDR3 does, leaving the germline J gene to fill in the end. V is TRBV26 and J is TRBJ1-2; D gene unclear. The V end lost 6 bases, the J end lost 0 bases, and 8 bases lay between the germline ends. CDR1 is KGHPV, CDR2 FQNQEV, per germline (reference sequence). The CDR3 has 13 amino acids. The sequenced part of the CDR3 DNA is TGTGCCAGCAGCCTCGGGCCAAACTCCGACTACACC. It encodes CASSLGPNSDYT. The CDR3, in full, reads CASSLGPNSDYTF.

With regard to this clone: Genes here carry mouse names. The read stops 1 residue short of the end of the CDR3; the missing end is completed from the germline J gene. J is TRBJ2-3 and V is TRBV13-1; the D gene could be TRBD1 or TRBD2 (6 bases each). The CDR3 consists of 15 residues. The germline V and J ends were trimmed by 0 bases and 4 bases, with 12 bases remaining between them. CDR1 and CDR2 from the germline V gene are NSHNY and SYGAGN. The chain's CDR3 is CASSDGFGGTETLYF. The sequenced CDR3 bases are TGTGCCAGCAGTGATGGGTTTGGGGGCACAGAAACGCTGTAT.

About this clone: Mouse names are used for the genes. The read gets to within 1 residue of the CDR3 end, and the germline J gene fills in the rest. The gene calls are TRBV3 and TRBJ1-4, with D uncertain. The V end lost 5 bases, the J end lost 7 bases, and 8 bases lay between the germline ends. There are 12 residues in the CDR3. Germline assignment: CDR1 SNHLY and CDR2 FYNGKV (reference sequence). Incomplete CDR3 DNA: TGTGCCAGCAGCGTAACCTCCGAAAGATTATTT. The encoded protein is CASSVTSERLF. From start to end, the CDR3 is CASSVTSERLFF.

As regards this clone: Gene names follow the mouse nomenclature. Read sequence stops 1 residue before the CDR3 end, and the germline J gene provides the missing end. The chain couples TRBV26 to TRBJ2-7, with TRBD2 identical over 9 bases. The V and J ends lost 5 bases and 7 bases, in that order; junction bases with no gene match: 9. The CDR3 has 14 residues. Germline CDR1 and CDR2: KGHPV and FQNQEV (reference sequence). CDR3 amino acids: CASSIRLGAREQYF. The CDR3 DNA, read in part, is TGTGCCAGCAGTATTAGACTGGGGGCGAGAGAACAGTAC. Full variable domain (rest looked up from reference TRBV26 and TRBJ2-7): NSKVIQTPRYLVKGQGQKAKMRCIPEKGHPVVFWYQQNKNNEFKFLINFQNQEVLQQIDMTEKRFSAECPSNSPCSLEIQSSEAGDSALYLCASSIRLGAREQYFGPGTRLTVL.

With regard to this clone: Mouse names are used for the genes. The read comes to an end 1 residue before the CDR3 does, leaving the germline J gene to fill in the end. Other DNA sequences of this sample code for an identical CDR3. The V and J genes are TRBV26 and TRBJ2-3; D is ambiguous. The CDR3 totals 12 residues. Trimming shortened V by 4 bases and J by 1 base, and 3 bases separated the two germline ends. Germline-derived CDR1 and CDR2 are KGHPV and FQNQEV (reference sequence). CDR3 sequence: CASSPGAETLYF. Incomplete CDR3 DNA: TGTGCCAGCAGTCCGGGTGCAGAAACGCTGTAT. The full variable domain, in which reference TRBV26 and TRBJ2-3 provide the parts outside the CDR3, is NSKVIQTPRYLVKGQGQKAKMRCIPEKGHPVVFWYQQNKNNEFKFLINFQNQEVLQQIDMTEKRFSAECPSNSPCSLEIQSSEAGDSALYLCASSPGAETLYFGSGTRLTVL.

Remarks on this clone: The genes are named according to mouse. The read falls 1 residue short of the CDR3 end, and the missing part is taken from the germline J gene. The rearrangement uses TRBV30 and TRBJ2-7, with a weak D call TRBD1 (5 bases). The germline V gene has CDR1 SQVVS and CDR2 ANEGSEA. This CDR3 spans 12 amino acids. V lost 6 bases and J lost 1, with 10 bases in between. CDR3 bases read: TGTAGTTCCGACGGACAATCCTATGAACAGTAC. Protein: CSSDGQSYEQY. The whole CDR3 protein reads CSSDGQSYEQYF.